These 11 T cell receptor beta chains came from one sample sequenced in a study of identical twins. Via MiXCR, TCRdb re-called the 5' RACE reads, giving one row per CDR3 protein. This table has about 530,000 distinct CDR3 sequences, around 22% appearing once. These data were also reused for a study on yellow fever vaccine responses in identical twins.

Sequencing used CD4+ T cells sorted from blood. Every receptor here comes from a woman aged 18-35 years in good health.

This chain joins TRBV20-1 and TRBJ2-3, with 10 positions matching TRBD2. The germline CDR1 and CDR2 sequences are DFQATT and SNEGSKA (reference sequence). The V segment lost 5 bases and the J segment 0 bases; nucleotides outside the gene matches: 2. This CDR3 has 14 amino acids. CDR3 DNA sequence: TGCAGTGCTTTACTAGCGGGGAGCACAGATACGCAGTATTTT. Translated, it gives CSALLAGSTDTQYF.

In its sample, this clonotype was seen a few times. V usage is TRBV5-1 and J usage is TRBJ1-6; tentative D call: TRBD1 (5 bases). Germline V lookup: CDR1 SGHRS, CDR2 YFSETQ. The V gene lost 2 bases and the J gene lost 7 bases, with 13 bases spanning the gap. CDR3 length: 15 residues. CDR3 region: CASSFGGDGNSPLHF. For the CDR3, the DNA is TGCGCCAGCAGCTTCGGAGGGGATGGAAATTCACCCCTCCACTTT.

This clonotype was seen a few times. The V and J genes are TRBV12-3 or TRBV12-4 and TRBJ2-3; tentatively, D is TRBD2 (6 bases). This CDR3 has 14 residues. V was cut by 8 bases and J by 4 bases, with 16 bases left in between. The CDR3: CASLSRLAADTQYF. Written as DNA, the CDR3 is TGTGCCAGCTTATCTCGTTTAGCGGCAGATACGCAGTATTTT.

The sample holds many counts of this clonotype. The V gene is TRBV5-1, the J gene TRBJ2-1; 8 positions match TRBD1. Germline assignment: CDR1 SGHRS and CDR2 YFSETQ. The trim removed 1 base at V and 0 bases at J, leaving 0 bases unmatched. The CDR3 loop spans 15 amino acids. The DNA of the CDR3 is TGCGCCAGCAGCTTGACAGGGGGCTCCTACAATGAGCAGTTCTTC. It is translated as CASSLTGGSYNEQFF.

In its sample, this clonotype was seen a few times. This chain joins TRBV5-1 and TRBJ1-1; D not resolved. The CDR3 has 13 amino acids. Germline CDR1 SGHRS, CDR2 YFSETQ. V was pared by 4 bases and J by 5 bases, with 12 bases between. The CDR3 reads CASSPDGETEAFF. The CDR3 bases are TGCGCCAGCAGCCCGGATGGGGAAACTGAAGCTTTCTTT.

CDR3 residues: CASSSGDV. The CDR3 DNA is TGCGCCAGCAGCTCCGGAGACGTC. The chain has TRBV5-1 and TRBJ2-7; D is unresolved. This CDR3 region has 8 residues. CDR1 and CDR2 (germline): SGHRS, YFSETQ.

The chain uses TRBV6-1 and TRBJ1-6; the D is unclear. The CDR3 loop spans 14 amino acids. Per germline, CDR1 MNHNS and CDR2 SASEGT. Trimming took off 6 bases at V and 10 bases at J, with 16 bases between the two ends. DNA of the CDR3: TGTGCCAGCAGGCTAGATGGTCTCGGGTCACCCCTCCACTTT. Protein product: CASRLDGLGSPLHF.

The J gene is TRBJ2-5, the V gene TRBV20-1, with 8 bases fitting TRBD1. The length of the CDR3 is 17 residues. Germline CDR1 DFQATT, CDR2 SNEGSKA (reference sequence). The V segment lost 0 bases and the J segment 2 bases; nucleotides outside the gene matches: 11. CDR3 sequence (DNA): TGCAGTGCTAGAGATTGGGACAGGAACCTCTTACAAGAGACCCAGTACTTC. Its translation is CSARDWDRNLLQETQYF.

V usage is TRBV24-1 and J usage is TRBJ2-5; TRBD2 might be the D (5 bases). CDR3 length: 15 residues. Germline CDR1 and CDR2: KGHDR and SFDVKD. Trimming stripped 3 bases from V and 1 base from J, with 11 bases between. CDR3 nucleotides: TGTGCCACCAGTGATACACTAGGAGGCCAAGAGACCCAGTACTTC. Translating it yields CATSDTLGGQETQYF.

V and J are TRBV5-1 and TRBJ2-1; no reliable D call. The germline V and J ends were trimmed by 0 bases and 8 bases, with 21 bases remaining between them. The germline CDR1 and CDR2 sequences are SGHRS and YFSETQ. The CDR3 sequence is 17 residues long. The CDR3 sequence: CASSLGSGSLGVDEQFF. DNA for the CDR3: TGCGCCAGCAGCTTGGGGTCAGGTTCTCTAGGTGTCGATGAGCAGTTCTTC.

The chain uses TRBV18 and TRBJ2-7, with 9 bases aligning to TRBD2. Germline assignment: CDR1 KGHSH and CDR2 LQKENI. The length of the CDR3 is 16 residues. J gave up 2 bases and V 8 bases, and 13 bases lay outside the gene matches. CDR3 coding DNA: TGTGCCAGCAGCTTAGTCCTAGCGGGACCTACCTACGAGCAGTACTTC. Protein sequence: CASSLVLAGPTYEQYF.